The 22 T cell receptor beta chains below come from one sample, sequenced in a study of blood T cell repertoires in COVID-19. Clones were sequenced by immunoSEQ multiplex PCR, and TCRdb holds only the in-frame ones, with some missing. The data show hundreds of thousands of clones, with approximately 87% seen just once and 2% to 3% held by the top ten. Material for sequencing was peripheral blood. The receptors come from a woman between 70 and 85 years old with active or convalescent COVID-19.

J is TRBJ2-5 and V is TRBV21-1; TRBD2, the table's D call, was not compared with the DNA. TRBV21-1 is recorded as a pseudogene. This CDR3 has 15 residues. CDR3 nucleotides: TGTGCCAGCAGCCTTTCCCCCGGGACTAAAGAGACCCAGTACTTC. Its protein product is CASSLSPGTKETQYF.

The rearrangement uses TRBV6-5 and TRBJ2-1, with 8 bases identical to TRBD2. Germline CDR1 MNHEY, CDR2 SVGAGI. This CDR3 contains 15 residues. Trimming at V came to 6 bases and at J to 7 bases, leaving 11 bases not matched to a gene. CDR3 sequence: CASSPAGVPKNEQFF. The CDR3 region has the DNA TGTGCCAGCAGCCCAGCGGGGGTACCTAAAAATGAGCAGTTCTTC.

The CDR3 is CASSRGGAPTETQYF. The DNA for the CDR3 is TGCGCCAGCAGCCGCGGGGGAGCCCCAACAGAGACCCAGTACTTC. This chain uses TRBV10-1 with TRBJ2-5; 7 bases fit TRBD2. With 6 bases clipped from V and 4 bases from J, the junction kept 11 bases outside the gene matches. The germline gives CDR1 WNHNN, CDR2 SYGVQD (reference sequence). This CDR3 region has 15 residues.

The chain joins TRBV4-1 to TRBJ2-1; TRBD1 aligns across 7 bases. The ends lost 4 bases at V and 5 bases at J; junction bases unmatched: 14. CDR3 size: 17 residues. Germline V gene lookup returns CDR1 MGHRA and CDR2 YSYEKL. CDR3 DNA sequence: TGCGCCAGCAGCCCCCAATCCGACAGGGCAGGCGACAATGAGCAGTTCTTC. Translated, it gives CASSPQSDRAGDNEQFF.

The sample holds a few counts of this clone. The rearrangement joins TRBV7-9 to TRBJ2-3; D call uncertain. CDR3 length: 14 amino acids. CDR1 and CDR2 from the germline V gene are SEHNR and FQNEAQ (reference sequence). V lost 5 bases and J 3 bases, leaving 12 bases between the germline ends. CDR3 region: CASSRASLTDTQYF. The CDR3 DNA follows: TGTGCCAGCAGCCGAGCTAGTCTTACAGATACGCAGTATTTT. The full variable domain, rest sourced from reference TRBV7-9 and TRBJ2-3, is DTGVSQNPRHKITKRGQNVTFRCDPISEHNRLYWYRQTLGQGPEFLTYFQNEAQLEKSRLLSDRFSAERPKGSFSTLEIQRTEQGDSAMYLCASSRASLTDTQYFGPGTRLTVL.

The chain employs TRBV2 and TRBJ2-7; 10 nucleotides agree with TRBD1. Germline-derived CDR1 and CDR2 are SNHLY and FYNNEI. V lost 10 bases, J lost 6 bases, and 9 bases stayed unmatched. The length of the CDR3 is 13 residues. The CDR3 DNA reads TGTGCCACTCAGGGGACAGGGGATTCCGAGCAGTACTTC. Amino acids: CATQGTGDSEQYF.

This sequence joins TRBV14 and TRBJ2-7, with TRBD2 matching 12 bases. CDR1 and CDR2 from the germline V gene are SGHDN and FVKESK. The CDR3 is 15 residues long. V was pared by 1 base and J by 4 bases, with 2 bases of the junction left unmatched. Here the CDR3 reads CASSQGLAGVYEQYF. CDR3 nucleotide sequence: TGTGCCAGCAGCCAAGGACTAGCGGGGGTGTACGAGCAGTACTTC.

The rearrangement joins TRBV19 to TRBJ2-7, with 9 bases fitting TRBD2. The germline V gene encodes CDR1 LNHDA and CDR2 SQIVND (reference sequence). This CDR3 is 13 amino acids long. V lost 4 bases, J lost 5 bases, and 3 bases stayed unmatched. Written as DNA, the CDR3 is TGTGCCAGTAGTAGCGGGAGGGGCCACGAGCAGTACTTC. Its translation is CASSSGRGHEQYF.

The chain has TRBV30 and TRBJ2-7, with D possibly TRBD2 on 6 matching bases. The CDR3 runs to 14 residues. Deletions cut 3 bases from V and 1 base from J, with 13 bases between. Germline CDR1 is GTSNPN and CDR2 is SVGIG (reference sequence). CDR3 loop: CAWRVSGRSYEQYF. The CDR3 DNA is TGTGCCTGGAGAGTTAGCGGCCGGTCCTACGAGCAGTACTTC.

This clone was seen only once. The V and J genes are TRBV2 and TRBJ2-5; TRBD1 aligns across 7 bases. In germline, CDR1 is SNHLY, CDR2 FYNNEI. V trimming: 6 bases; J trimming: 1 base; junction bases outside the gene matches: 5. There are 14 residues in the CDR3. The DNA for the CDR3 is TGTGCCAGCAGCCCACAGGGGATCCAAGAGACCCAGTACTTC. Protein sequence: CASSPQGIQETQYF.

This chain links TRBV7-9 with TRBJ2-1; no firm D call. Deletions cut 4 bases from V and 6 bases from J, with 10 bases between. Germline-derived CDR1 and CDR2 are SEHNR and FQNEAQ (reference sequence). The CDR3 has 13 residues. CDR3 coding DNA: TGTGCCAGCAGCTACCAAACAGCCAATGAGCAGTTCTTC. Translated: CASSYQTANEQFF. The variable domain in full, completed from reference TRBV7-9 and TRBJ2-1, reads DTGVSQNPRHKITKRGQNVTFRCDPISEHNRLYWYRQTLGQGPEFLTYFQNEAQLEKSRLLSDRFSAERPKGSFSTLEIQRTEQGDSAMYLCASSYQTANEQFFGPGTRLTVL.

The chain joins TRBV6-5 to TRBJ1-5; D is unclear. Germline CDR1 is MNHEY and CDR2 is SVGAGI. The CDR3 has 15 amino acids. Trimming stripped 0 bases from V and 7 bases from J, with 13 bases between. CDR3 loop: CASSYSSGRGQPQHF. In DNA, the CDR3 is TGTGCCAGCAGTTACTCATCGGGAAGAGGGCAGCCCCAGCATTTT.

This chain joins TRBV19 and TRBJ2-5, with 10 bases matching TRBD1. Germline lookup yields CDR1 LNHDA and CDR2 SQIVND (reference sequence). Trimming removed 4 bases from V and 4 bases from J; junction bases left unmatched: 6. The CDR3 runs 15 residues. The CDR3 bases are TGTGCCAGTAGTAGAGGGACAGGGGAAAGAGAGACCCAGTACTTC. Its protein product is CASSRGTGERETQYF.

The CDR3 loop reads CASMRGSGTDTQYF. The CDR3 nucleotides read TGCGCCAGCATGCGGGGTTCGGGCACAGATACGCAGTATTTT. The chain uses TRBV5-1 and TRBJ2-3; D possibly corresponds to TRBD2 (6 bases). The length of the CDR3 is 14 residues. CDR1 is SGHRS and CDR2 is YFSETQ in the germline V gene. Trimming shortened V by 6 bases and J by 1 base, and 12 bases separated the two germline ends. Full variable domain (remainder filled in from reference TRBV5-1 and TRBJ2-3): KAGVTQTPRYLIKTRGQQVTLSCSPISGHRSVSWYQQTPGQGLQFLFEYFSETQRNKGNFPGRFSGRQFSNSRSEMNVSTLELGDSALYLCASMRGSGTDTQYFGPGTRLTVL.

V is TRBV21-1 and J is TRBJ1-5. TRBV21-1 is reported as a pseudogene. This CDR3 comprises 15 residues. Written as DNA, the CDR3 is TGTGCCAGCAGCCTAGGGAGCAGAACCAATCAGCCCCAGCATTTT. It specifies CASSLGSRTNQPQHF.

V and J are TRBV11-2 and TRBJ2-2; TRBD1 matches at 7 bases. After removal of 3 bases from V and 2 bases from J, the junction contained 9 bases not matched to a gene. This CDR3 spans 17 amino acids. The germline V gene encodes CDR1 SGHAT and CDR2 FQNNGV. The CDR3 DNA sequence: TGTGCCAGCAGCTTTTTCAAGGGGGCAGCAAACACCGGGGAGCTGTTTTTT. It codes for CASSFFKGAANTGELFF.

The chain uses TRBV13 and TRBJ2-2, with 9 bases fitting TRBD2. V shed 5 bases, J shed 3 bases, and the junction held 7 bases outside the gene matches. The CDR3 totals 16 residues. Germline CDR1 PRHDT, CDR2 FYEKMQ (reference sequence). The CDR3 region has the DNA TGTGCCAGCAGCCCCCCGGCGGGGGGGCACACCGGGGAGCTGTTTTTT. Its protein product is CASSPPAGGHTGELFF.

The rearrangement links TRBV2 to TRBJ2-3; D gene ambiguous. This CDR3 has 13 amino acids. From germline, CDR1 is SNHLY and CDR2 FYNNEI. The V end lost 7 bases, the J end lost 7 bases, and 15 bases lay between the germline ends. The CDR3 DNA sequence: TGTGCCAGCATTGCCGTTGGGCTCCATACGCAGTATTTT. It specifies CASIAVGLHTQYF.

As to this clone: This sample also contains other DNA sequences that code for the same CDR3. The chain has TRBV5-1 and TRBJ1-3, with TRBD1 as a possible D gene (6 bases). CDR1 is SGHRS and CDR2 is YFSETQ in the germline V gene. CDR3 size: 16 residues. V shed 0 bases and J shed 0 bases, with 10 bases lying between them. CDR3 sequence (DNA): TGCGCCAGCAGCTTGGGAGGGGGTTACTCTGGAAACACCATATATTTT. This encodes CASSLGGGYSGNTIYF.

About this clone: Other DNA sequences of this sample code for an identical CDR3. Written as DNA, the CDR3 is TGTGCCAGCAGCTGGGACAGGGGCTACGAGCAGTACTTC. Its translation: CASSWDRGYEQYF. The chain recombines TRBV5-6 with TRBJ2-7; 10 bases line up with TRBD1. Germline CDR1 SGHDT, CDR2 YYEEEE. J gave up 3 bases and V 3 bases, and 0 bases lay outside the gene matches. This CDR3 has 13 amino acids.

A few counts support this clone. The J gene is TRBJ1-4, the V gene TRBV3-1 (or the pseudogene TRBV3-2); D not resolved. Trimming stripped 6 bases from V and 3 bases from J, with 11 bases between. CDR3 length: 14 residues. Looked up from germline, CDR1 is LGHDT and CDR2 is YNNKEL (reference sequence). CDR3: CASRLSTANEKLFF. CDR3 DNA sequence: TGTGCCAGCAGGTTATCAACAGCTAATGAAAAACTGTTTTTT.

The CDR3 sequence: CASSVAGVSSYNEQFF. For the CDR3, the DNA is TGTGCCAGCAGCGTAGCTGGAGTCAGCTCCTACAATGAGCAGTTCTTC. The chain employs TRBV9 and TRBJ2-1; D gene unclear. The germline V and J ends were trimmed by 0 bases and 0 bases, with 10 bases remaining between them. The CDR3 contains 16 residues. Germline V gene lookup returns CDR1 SGDLS and CDR2 YYNGEE. The full variable domain, completed using reference TRBV9 and TRBJ2-1, is DSGVTQTPKHLITATGQRVTLRCSPRSGDLSVYWYQQSLDQGLQFLIQYYNGEERAKGNILERFSAQQFPDLHSELNLSSLELGDSALYFCASSVAGVSSYNEQFFGPGTRLTVL.